This T cell receptor (beta chain) was captured in a study of T cells in Graves' hyperthyroidism and ophthalmopathy. Trimming left V 2 bases short and J 0 bases short, with 7 bases between. The germline gives CDR1 MDHEN, CDR2 SYDVKM. The CDR3 totals 14 residues. Amplification yielded TCR beta CDR3 regions, with RNA transcripts as the source. An initial round of RT-PCR targeting the TCR CDR3 relied on the HTBI primer set. TCRdb reprocessed the multiplex PCR reads via MiXCR and lists one record per CDR3 protein. Among approximately 590,000 distinct CDR3 sequences, about a sixth were seen once, and the ten largest hold around 6.6%. This clonotype was counted ten times or more.

The chain is built from TRBV28 and TRBJ1-1, with D unresolved. The TCR comes from a woman aged 25 to 39 with Graves' hyperthyroidism. Sequenced input: blood. The chain's CDR3 is CASSLTSLNTEAFF. Written as DNA, the CDR3 is TGTGCCAGCAGTTTAACCAGCCTGAACACTGAAGCTTTCTTT.